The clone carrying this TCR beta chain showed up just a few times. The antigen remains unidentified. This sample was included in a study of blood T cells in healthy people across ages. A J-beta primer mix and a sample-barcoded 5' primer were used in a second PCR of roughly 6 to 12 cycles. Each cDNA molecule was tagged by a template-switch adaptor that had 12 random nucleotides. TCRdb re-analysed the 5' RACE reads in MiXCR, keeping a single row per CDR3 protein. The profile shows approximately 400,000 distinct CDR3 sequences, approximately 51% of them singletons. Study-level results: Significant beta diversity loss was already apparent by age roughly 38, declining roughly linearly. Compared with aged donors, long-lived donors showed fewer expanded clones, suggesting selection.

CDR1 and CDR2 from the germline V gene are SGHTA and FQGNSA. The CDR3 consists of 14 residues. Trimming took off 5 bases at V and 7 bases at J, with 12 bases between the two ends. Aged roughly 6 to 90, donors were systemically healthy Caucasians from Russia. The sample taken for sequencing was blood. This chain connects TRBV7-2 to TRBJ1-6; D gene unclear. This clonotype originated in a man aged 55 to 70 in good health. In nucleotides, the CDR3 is TGTGCCAGCAGCGTTGATTGGCTAAATTCACCCCTCCACTTT. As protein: CASSVDWLNSPLHF.